This T cell receptor beta chain was sequenced during a study of shared clonotypes between healthy human individuals. Trimming took 1 base from V and 4 from J, leaving 13 bases between them. From germline, CDR1 is KGHSH and CDR2 LQKENI. The CDR3 contains 15 residues. Libraries were prepared by immunoSEQ multiplex PCR; TCRdb keeps only in-frame clonotypes and omits some of them. This table has over a million clones, roughly 96% appearing once. This receptor was obtained from a man aged 30 to 45 in good health. Sample: naive CD4+ T cells sorted from blood. The subset denotes: CD45RA+ positively selected. V is TRBV18 and J is TRBJ1-1; possible D gene TRBD1, 6 bases. In DNA, the CDR3 is TGTGCCAGCTCACCACTATCGCAGGGGCCCACTGAAGCTTTCTTT. This codes for CASSPLSQGPTEAFF.